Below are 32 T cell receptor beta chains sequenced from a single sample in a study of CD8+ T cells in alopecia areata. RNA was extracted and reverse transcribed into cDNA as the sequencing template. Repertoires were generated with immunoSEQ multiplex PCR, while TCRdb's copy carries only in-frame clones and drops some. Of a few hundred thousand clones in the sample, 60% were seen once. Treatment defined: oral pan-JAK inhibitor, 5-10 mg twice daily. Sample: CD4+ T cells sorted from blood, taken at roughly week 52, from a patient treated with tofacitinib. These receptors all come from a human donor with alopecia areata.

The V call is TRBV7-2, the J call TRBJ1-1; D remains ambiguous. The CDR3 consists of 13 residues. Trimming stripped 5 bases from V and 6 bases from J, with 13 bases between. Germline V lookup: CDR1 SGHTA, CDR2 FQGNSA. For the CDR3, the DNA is TGTGCCAGCAGCCTAAGAAGAGGCGCTGAAGCTTTCTTT. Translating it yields CASSLRRGAEAFF.

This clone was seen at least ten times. The CDR3 bases are TGTGCCAGCAGCTTAGTAGCGGGGTTGTCCGCGGCTAATGAAAAACTGTTTTTT. Protein product: CASSLVAGLSAANEKLFF. This rearrangement joins TRBV7-9 to TRBJ1-4; D is uncertain. The CDR3 contains 18 residues. The V gene's germline CDR1 is SEHNR and CDR2 FQNEAQ (reference sequence). V was cut by 1 base and J by 3 bases, with 18 bases left in between.

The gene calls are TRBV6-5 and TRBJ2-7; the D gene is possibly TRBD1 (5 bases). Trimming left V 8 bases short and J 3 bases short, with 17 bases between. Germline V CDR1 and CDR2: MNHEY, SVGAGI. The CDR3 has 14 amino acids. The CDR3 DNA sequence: TGTGCCAGCCCCTCCAGGGCGGAGAACTACGAGCAGTACTTC. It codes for CASPSRAENYEQYF.

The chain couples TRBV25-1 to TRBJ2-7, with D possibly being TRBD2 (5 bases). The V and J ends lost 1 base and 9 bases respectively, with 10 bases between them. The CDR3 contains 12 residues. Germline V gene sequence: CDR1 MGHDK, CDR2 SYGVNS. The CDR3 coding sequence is TGTGCCAGCAGTGAATTATGGAGCGGGCAGTACTTC. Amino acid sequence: CASSELWSGQYF.

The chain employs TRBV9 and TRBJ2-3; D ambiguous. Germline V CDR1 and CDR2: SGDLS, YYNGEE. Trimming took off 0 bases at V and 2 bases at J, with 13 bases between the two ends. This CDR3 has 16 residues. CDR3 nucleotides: TGTGCCAGCAGCGTAGAGGTCCTCTCTTCCACAGATACGCAGTATTTT. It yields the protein CASSVEVLSSTDTQYF.

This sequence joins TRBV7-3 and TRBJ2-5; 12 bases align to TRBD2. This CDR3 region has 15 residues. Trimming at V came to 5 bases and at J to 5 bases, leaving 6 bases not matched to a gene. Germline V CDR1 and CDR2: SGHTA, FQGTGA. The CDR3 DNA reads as TGTGCCAGCAGCCCTAGCGGGGGGGCTTGGGAGACCCAGTACTTC. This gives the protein CASSPSGGAWETQYF.

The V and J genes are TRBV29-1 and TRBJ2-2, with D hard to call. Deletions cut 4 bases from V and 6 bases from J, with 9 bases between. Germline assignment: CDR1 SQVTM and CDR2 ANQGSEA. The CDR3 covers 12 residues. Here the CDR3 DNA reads TGCAGCGTTGGCCTTAGAGCCGGGGAGCTGTTTTTT. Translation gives CSVGLRAGELFF.

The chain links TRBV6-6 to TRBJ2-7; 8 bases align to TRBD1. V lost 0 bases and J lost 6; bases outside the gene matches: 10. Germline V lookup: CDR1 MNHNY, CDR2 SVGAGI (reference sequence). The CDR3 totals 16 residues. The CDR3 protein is CASSYSMGQVSVEQYF. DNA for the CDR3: TGTGCCAGCAGTTACTCTATGGGACAGGTGTCTGTCGAGCAGTACTTC.

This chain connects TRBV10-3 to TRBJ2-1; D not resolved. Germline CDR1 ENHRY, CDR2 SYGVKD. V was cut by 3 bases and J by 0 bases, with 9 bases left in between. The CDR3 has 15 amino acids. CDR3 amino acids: CAISELQSSYNEQFF. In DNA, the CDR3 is TGTGCCATCAGTGAACTACAGAGCTCCTACAATGAGCAGTTCTTC.

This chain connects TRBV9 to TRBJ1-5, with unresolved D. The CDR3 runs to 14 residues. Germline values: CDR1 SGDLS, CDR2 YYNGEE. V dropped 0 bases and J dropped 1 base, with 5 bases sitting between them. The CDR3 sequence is CASSVDGSNQPQHF. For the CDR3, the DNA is TGTGCCAGCAGCGTAGATGGGAGCAATCAGCCCCAGCATTTT.

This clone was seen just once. In DNA form, the CDR3 reads TGTGCCTCCGGACAGGGTAATGAAAAACTGTTTTTT. It is translated as CASGQGNEKLFF. V gene TRBV10-3 combines with J gene TRBJ1-4; 8 positions match TRBD1. Germline V gene sequence: CDR1 ENHRY, CDR2 SYGVKD. Unmatched junction bases numbered 3, after V lost 11 bases and J lost 4 bases. The CDR3 runs to 12 residues.

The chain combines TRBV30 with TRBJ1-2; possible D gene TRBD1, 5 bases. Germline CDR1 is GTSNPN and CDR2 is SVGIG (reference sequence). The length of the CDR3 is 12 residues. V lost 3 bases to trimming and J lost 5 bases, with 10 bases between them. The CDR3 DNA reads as TGTGCCTGGAGCGGGGACGCTTATGGCTACACCTTC. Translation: CAWSGDAYGYTF.

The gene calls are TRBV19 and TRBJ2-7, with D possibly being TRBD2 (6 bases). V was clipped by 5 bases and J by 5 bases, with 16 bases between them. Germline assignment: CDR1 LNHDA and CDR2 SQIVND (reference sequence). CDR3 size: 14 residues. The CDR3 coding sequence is TGTGCCAGTAGTTCTTCCGGGAGCAGACACGAGCAGTACTTC. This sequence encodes CASSSSGSRHEQYF.

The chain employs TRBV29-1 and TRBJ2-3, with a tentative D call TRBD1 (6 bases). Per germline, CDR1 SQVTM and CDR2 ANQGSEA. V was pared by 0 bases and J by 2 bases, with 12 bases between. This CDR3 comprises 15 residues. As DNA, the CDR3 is TGCAGCGTTGAAGATAGGACAGCATCCACAGATACGCAGTATTTT. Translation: CSVEDRTASTDTQYF.

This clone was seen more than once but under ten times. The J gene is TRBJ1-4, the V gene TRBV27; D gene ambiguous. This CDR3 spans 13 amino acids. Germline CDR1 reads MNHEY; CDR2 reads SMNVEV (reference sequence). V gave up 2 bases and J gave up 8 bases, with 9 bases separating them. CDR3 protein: CASSLVGNEKLFF. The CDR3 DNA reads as TGTGCCAGCAGTTTAGTGGGGAACGAAAAACTGTTTTTT.

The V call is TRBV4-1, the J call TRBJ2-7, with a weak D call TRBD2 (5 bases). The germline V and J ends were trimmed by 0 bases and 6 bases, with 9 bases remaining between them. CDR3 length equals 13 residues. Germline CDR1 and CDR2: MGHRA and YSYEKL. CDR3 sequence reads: CASSQEGRGEQYF. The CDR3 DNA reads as TGCGCCAGCAGCCAAGAGGGCCGGGGCGAGCAGTACTTC.

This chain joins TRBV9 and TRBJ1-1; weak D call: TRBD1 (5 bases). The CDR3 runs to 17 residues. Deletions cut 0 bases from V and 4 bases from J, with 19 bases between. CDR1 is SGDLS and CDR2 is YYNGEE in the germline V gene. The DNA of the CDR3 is TGTGCCAGCAGCGTAGGCAAGACAGACCCGTTGGTCACTGAAGCTTTCTTT. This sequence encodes CASSVGKTDPLVTEAFF.

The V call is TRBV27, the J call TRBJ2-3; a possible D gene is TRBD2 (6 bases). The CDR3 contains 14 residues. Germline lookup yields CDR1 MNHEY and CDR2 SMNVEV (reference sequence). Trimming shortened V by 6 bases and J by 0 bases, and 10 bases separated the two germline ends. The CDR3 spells CASSPRGSTDTQYF. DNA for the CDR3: TGTGCCAGCAGCCCCCGGGGGAGCACAGATACGCAGTATTTT.

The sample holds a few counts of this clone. CDR3 sequence: CASSAPDRGEQYF. CDR3 nucleotide sequence: TGTGCCAGCAGCGCCCCCGACAGGGGCGAGCAGTACTTC. The rearrangement links TRBV7-9 to TRBJ2-7; 8 nucleotides align to TRBD1. This CDR3 has 13 residues. J lost 6 bases, V lost 5 bases, and 6 bases had no gene match. The V gene's germline CDR1 is SEHNR and CDR2 FQNEAQ (reference sequence).

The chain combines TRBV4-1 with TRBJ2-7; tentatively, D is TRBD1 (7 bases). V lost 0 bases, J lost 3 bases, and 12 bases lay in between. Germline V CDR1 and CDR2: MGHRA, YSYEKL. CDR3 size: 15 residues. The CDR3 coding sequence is TGCGCCAGCAGCCAAGAGGAGGGGGCTGACTACGAGCAGTACTTC. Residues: CASSQEEGADYEQYF.

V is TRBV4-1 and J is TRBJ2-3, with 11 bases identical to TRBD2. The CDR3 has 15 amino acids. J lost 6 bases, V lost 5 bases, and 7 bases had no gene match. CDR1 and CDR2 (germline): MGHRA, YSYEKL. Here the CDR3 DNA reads TGCGCCAGCAGCAAGTCTAGCGGGGGGCTGGATACGCAGTATTTT. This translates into CASSKSSGGLDTQYF.

The CDR3 nucleotides read TGTGCCGCCTGCGCCCAGGGGGCTTGGGAGACCCAGTACTTC. Residues: CAACAQGAWETQYF. The J gene is TRBJ2-5, the V gene TRBV6-5; 8 positions match TRBD1. The length of the CDR3 is 14 residues. Trimming cost V 11 bases and J 5 bases; bases outside gene matches: 13. Germline V gene data show CDR1 as MNHEY and CDR2 as SVGAGI.

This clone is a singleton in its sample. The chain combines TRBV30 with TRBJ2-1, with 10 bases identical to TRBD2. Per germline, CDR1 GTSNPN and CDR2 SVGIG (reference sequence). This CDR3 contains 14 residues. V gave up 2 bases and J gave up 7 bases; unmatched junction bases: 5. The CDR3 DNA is TGTGCCTGGAGTAGCGGGGGGGCGAAGAATGAGCAGTTCTTC. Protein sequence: CAWSSGGAKNEQFF.

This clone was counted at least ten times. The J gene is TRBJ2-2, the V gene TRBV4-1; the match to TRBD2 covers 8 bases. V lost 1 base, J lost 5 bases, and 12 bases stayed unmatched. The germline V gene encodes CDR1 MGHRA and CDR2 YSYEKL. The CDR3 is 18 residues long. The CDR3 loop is CASSQGTRGGRWTGELFF. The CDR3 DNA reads TGCGCCAGCAGCCAAGGAACCCGGGGGGGCCGATGGACCGGGGAGCTGTTTTTT.

The CDR3 reads CASSQLADPETQYF. CDR3 sequence (DNA): TGTGCCAGCAGCCAATTAGCAGACCCGGAGACCCAGTACTTC. The chain uses TRBV7-3 and TRBJ2-5; D unclear. Trimming removed 5 bases from V and 5 bases from J, with 15 bases in between. Germline V CDR1 and CDR2: SGHTA, FQGTGA. This CDR3 contains 14 residues.

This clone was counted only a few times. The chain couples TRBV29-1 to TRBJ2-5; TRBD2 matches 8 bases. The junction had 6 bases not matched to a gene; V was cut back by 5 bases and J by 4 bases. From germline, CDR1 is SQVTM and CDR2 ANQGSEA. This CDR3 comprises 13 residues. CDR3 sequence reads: CSVTGTSRETQYF. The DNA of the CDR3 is TGCAGCGTTACAGGGACTAGTAGAGAGACCCAGTACTTC.

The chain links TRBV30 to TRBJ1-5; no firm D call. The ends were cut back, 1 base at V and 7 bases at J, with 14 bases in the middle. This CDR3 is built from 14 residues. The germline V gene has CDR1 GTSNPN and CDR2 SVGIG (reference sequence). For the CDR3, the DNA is TGTGCCTGGAGTGCCGGCGGCCTGGGCCAGCCCCAGCATTTT. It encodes CAWSAGGLGQPQHF.

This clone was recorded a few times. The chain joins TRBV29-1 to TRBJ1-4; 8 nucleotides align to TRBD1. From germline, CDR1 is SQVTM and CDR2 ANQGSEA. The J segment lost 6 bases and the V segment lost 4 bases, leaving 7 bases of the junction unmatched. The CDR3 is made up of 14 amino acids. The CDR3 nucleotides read TGCAGCGTTGTCGGCAGGGGGCAGGATGAAAAACTGTTTTTT. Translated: CSVVGRGQDEKLFF. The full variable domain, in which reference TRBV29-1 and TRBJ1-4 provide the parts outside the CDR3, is SAVISQKPSRDICQRGTSLTIQCQVDSQVTMMFWYRQQPGQSLTLIATANQGSEATYESGFVIDKFPISRPNLTFSTLTVSNMSPEDSSIYLCSVVGRGQDEKLFFGSGTQLSVL.

The CDR3 reads CASSLRHSGANVLTF. The CDR3 DNA sequence: TGTGCCAGCAGTTTGAGGCACTCTGGGGCCAACGTCCTGACTTTC. The rearrangement uses TRBV27 and TRBJ2-6; D is uncertain. V lost 3 bases and J lost 0, with 6 bases in between. Germline CDR1 MNHEY, CDR2 SMNVEV (reference sequence). The CDR3 has 15 residues.

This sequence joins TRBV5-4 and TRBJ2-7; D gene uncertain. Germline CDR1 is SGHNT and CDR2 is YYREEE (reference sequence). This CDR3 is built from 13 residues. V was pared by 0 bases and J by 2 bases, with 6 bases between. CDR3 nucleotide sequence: TGTGCCAGCAGCTTGGATCCGCCCTACGAGCAGTACTTC. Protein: CASSLDPPYEQYF.

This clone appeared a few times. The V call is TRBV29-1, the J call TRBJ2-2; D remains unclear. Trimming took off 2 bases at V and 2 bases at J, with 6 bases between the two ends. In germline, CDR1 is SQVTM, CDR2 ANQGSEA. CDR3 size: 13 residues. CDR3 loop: CSVETRNTGELFF. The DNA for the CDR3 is TGCAGCGTTGAAACACGTAACACCGGGGAGCTGTTTTTT.

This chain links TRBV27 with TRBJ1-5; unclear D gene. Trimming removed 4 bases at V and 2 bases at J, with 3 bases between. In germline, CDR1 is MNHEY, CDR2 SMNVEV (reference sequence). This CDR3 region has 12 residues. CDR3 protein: CASSSGNQPQHF. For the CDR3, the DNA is TGTGCCAGCAGTTCCGGCAATCAGCCCCAGCATTTT.